Detailed here is one TCR beta chain. This specimen belongs to a study of PD-1 blockade in classical Hodgkin lymphoma. Trimming pared 3 bases from V and 2 bases from J, leaving 10 bases between. The CDR3 loop spans 14 amino acids. Germline V CDR1 and CDR2: MDHEN, SYDVKM. Following autologous stem cell transplantation, relapse occurred in every patient, and exposure to brentuximab vedotin varied. Sequenced by immunoSEQ multiplex PCR; TCRdb stores in-frame clones only, minus some. Of about 9,900 clones in the sample, 92% were seen once. The rearrangement uses TRBV28 and TRBJ1-1; D uncertain. The sequencing here drew on peripheral blood mononuclear cells (PBMCs), taken at baseline. This sequence was found in a human donor with classical Hodgkin lymphoma. The CDR3 spells CASSLVQFNTEAFF. The CDR3 DNA sequence: TGTGCCAGCAGTTTGGTCCAGTTTAACACTGAAGCTTTCTTT.